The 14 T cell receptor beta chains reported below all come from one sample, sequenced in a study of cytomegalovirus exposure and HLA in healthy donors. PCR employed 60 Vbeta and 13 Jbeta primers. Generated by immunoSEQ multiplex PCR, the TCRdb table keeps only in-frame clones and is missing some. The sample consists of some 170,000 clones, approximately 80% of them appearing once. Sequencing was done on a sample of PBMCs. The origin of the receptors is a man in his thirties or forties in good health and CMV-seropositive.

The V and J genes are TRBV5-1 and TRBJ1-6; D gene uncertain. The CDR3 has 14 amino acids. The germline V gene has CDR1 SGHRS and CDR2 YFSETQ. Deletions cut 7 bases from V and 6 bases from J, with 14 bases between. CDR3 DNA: TGCGCCAGCCGATCATCATCGGGTAATTCACCCCTCCACTTT. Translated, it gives CASRSSSGNSPLHF.

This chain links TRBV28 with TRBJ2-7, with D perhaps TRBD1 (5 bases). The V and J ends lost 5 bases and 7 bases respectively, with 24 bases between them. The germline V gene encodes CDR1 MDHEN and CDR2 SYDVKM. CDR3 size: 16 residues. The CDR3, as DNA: TGTGCCAGCAGTCCGCGACAGTCCCACTACCGGCGGGAGCAGTACTTC. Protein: CASSPRQSHYRREQYF.

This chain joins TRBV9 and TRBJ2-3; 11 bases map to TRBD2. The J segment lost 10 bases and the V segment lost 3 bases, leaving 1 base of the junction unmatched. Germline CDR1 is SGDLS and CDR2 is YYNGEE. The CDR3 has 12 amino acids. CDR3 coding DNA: TGTGCCAGCAGCGGTAGCGGGGGGGCGCAGTATTTT. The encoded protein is CASSGSGGAQYF. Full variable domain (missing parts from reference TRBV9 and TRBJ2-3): DSGVTQTPKHLITATGQRVTLRCSPRSGDLSVYWYQQSLDQGLQFLIQYYNGEERAKGNILERFSAQQFPDLHSELNLSSLELGDSALYFCASSGSGGAQYFGPGTRLTVL.

This CDR3 reads CASSPGQGSYEQYF. In nucleotides, the CDR3 is TGTGCCAGCAGCCCGGGACAGGGCTCCTACGAGCAGTACTTC. V is TRBV5-6 and J is TRBJ2-7; 9 nucleotides match TRBD1. Germline values: CDR1 SGHDT, CDR2 YYEEEE. The CDR3 length is 14 residues. Trimming cost V 4 bases and J 0 bases; bases outside gene matches: 2. The full variable domain, with the rest looked up from reference TRBV5-6 and TRBJ2-7, is DAGVTQSPTHLIKTRGQQVTLRCSPKSGHDTVSWYQQALGQGPQFIFQYYEEEERQRGNFPDRFSGHQFPNYSSELNVNALLLGDSALYLCASSPGQGSYEQYFGPGTRLTVT.

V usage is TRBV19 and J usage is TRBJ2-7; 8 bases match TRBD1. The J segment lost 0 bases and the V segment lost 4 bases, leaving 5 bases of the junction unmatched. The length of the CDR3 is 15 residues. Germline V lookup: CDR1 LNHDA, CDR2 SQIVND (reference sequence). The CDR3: CASSNQGAHSYEQYF. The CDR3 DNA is TGTGCCAGTAGTAATCAGGGGGCCCACTCCTACGAGCAGTACTTC.

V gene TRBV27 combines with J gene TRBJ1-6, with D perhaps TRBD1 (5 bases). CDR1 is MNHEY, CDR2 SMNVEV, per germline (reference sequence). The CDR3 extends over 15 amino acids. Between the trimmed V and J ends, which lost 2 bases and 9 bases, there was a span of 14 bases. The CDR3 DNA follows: TGTGCCAGCAGTTTACGCGGCGGGGGGGGTTCACCCCTCCACTTT. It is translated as CASSLRGGGGSPLHF.

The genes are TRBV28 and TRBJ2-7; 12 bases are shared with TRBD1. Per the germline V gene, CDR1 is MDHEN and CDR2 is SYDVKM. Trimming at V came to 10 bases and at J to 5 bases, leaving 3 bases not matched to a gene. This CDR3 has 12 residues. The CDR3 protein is CANGTGGNEQYF. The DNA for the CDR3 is TGTGCCAACGGGACAGGGGGCAACGAGCAGTACTTC. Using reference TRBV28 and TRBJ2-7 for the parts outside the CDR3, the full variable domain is DVKVTQSSRYLVKRTGEKVFLECVQDMDHENMFWYRQDPGLGLRLIYFSYDVKMKEKGDIPEGYSVSREKKERFSLILESASTNQTSMYLCANGTGGNEQYFGPGTRLTVT.

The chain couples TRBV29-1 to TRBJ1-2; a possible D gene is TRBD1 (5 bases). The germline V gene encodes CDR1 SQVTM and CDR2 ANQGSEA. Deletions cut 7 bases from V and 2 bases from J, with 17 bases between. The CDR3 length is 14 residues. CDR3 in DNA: TGCAGCGCCATGGCCTGGACACCCAACTATGGCTACACCTTC. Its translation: CSAMAWTPNYGYTF. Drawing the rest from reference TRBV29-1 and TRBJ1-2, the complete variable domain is SAVISQKPSRDICQRGTSLTIQCQVDSQVTMMFWYRQQPGQSLTLIATANQGSEATYESGFVIDKFPISRPNLTFSTLTVSNMSPEDSSIYLCSAMAWTPNYGYTFGSGTRLTVV.

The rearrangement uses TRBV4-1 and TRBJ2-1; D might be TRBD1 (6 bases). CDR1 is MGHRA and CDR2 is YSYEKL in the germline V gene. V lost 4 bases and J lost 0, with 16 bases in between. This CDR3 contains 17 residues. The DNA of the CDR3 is TGCGCCAGCAGCCGCATTTACAGGGTAAGCTCCTACAATGAGCAGTTCTTC. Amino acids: CASSRIYRVSSYNEQFF.

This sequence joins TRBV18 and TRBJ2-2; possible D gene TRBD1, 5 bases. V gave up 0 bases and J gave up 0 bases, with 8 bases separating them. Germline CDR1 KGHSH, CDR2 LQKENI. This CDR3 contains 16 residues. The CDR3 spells CASSPPRVTNTGELFF. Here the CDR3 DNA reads TGTGCCAGCTCACCACCCAGGGTCACGAACACCGGGGAGCTGTTTTTT.

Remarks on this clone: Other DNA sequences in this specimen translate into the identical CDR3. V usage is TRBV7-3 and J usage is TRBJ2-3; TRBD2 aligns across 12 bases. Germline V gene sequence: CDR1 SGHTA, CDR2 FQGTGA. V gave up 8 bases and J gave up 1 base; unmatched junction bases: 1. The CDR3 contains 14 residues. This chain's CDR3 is CASSSGGGTDTQYF. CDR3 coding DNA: TGTGCCAGCTCTAGCGGGGGGGGCACAGATACGCAGTATTTT.

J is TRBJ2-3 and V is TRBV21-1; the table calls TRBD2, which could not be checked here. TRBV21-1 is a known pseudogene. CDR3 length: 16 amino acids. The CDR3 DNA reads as TGTGCCAGCAGCAAAGTTGGCGGGGGGCGCACAGATACGCAGTATTTT. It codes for CASSKVGGGRTDTQYF.

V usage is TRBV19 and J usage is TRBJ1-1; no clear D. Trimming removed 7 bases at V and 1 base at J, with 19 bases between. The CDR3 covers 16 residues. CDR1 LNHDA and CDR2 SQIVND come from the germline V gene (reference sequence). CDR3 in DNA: TGTGCCAGTATTCCCCGCTCCCCCGAGCAGAACACTGAAGCTTTCTTT. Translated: CASIPRSPEQNTEAFF.

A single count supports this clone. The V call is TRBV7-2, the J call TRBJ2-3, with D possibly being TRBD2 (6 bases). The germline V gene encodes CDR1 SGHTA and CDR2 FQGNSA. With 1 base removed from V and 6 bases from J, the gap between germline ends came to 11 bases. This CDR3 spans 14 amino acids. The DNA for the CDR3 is TGTGCCAGCAGCTTAGGTGGGACTGGGGATACGCAGTATTTT. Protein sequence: CASSLGGTGDTQYF. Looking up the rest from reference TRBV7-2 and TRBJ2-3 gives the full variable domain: GAGVSQSPSNKVTEKGKDVELRCDPISGHTALYWYRQSLGQGLEFLIYFQGNSAPDKSGLPSDRFSAERTGGSVSTLTIQRTQQEDSAVYLCASSLGGTGDTQYFGPGTRLTVL.